Listed here is a single TCR beta chain. One junction end disagrees with the germline gene, perhaps due to a read error. This sample is part of a study of low-dose radiotherapy and immunotherapy resistance in tumors. Alpha- and beta-chain coverage of first-strand cDNA came from TRAV- and TRBV-specific primers. With a constant-region primer and a V-primer adapter, TCRs were subjected to approximately 20 PCR cycles of amplification. MiXCR, run by TCRdb on the reads, gives a single entry per CDR3 protein. The table has about 60,000 distinct CDR3 sequences, 20% to 25% seen once. CDR3 length equals 15 residues. Germline CDR1 is MNHEY and CDR2 is SMNVEV (reference sequence). The time point denotes: before trial treatment.

The TCR comes from a male donor with prostate cancer. This chain uses TRBV27 with TRBJ2-1; D possibly matches TRBD1 or TRBD2 (6 bases each). Material: PBMCs, obtained before treatment. The CDR3 region has the DNA TGTGCCAGCAGGACTACCCGCCTCGGGGGCAATGTGCAGTTCTTC. This codes for CASRTTRLGGNVQFF.